This is a list of T cell receptor beta chains from one sample in a study of T-cell memory formation after mild COVID-19. TCRdb re-analysed the 5' RACE reads in MiXCR, keeping a single row per CDR3 protein. The sample lists 300,000 to 400,000 distinct CDR3 sequences, around 21% occurring once. The sequenced sample consisted of PBMCs or a T cell subset sorted from them (not recorded which). The receptors here all came from an adult woman who had mild COVID-19 (a few samples of this study predate the infection). Cell type and time point are not known. The CDR3 runs from the conserved cysteine through the conserved F or W. D genes are given only for firm matches. Some rows have no size entry. The others give once, few or many, or a class for an expanded clone.

d_gene,abundance,v_gene,j_gene,CDR3nt,CDR3aa
.,.,TRBV12-3/TRBV12-4,TRBJ1-1,TGTGCCAGCAGTCCCAGTGGTCGGGGGGCGTTGCTTACTGAAGCTTTATTT,CASSPSGRGALLTEALF
.,few,TRBV5-6,TRBJ2-6,TGTGCCAGCAACCTCGGGCCCCGCTCTGGGGCCAACGTCCTGACTTTC,CASNLGPRSGANVLTF
.,.,TRBV5-1,TRBJ2-2,TGCGCCAGCAGCCTGGCCCTCATTGGGGTAAACACCGGGGAGCTGTTTTTT,CASSLALIGVNTGELFF
.,.,TRBV23-1,TRBJ1-4,TGCGCCAGCAGTCTTACTACGCATTGGAGAAAACTGTTTTTT,CASSLTTHWRKLFF
.,.,TRBV29-1,TRBJ2-7,TGCAGCGTTTCACAGGGCACAGCCTTCTACGAGCAGTACTTC,CSVSQGTAFYEQYF
TRBD1,few,TRBV10-3,TRBJ2-7,TGTGCCATCCGGACAGGGGAATCCTACGAGCAGTACTTC,CAIRTGESYEQYF
.,.,TRBV7-6,TRBJ2-6,TGTGCCAGCAGCTGGGGGTCAAACGTCCTGACTTTC,CASSWGSNVLTF
.,.,TRBV27,TRBJ1-6,TGTGCCAGCAAGGACAGTGGTAACTCACCCCTCCACTTT,CASKDSGNSPLHF
.,few,TRBV18,TRBJ1-1,TGTGCCAGCTCACCACGACAGGATGGGACTGAAGCTTTCTTT,CASSPRQDGTEAFF
.,.,TRBV5-4,TRBJ1-1,TGTGCCAGCATCCCTGAAGCTTTCTTT,CASIPEAFF
.,few,TRBV29-1,TRBJ2-4,TGCAGCGTCGGGCCAAGGTTGGGGCCCAAAAACATTCAGTACTTC,CSVGPRLGPKNIQYF
.,few,TRBV7-8,TRBJ2-2,TGTGCCAGCAGCTTCGATAGCCGGGGGCCGAACACCGGGGAGCTGTTTTTT,CASSFDSRGPNTGELFF
TRBD1,few,TRBV6-5,TRBJ2-4,TGTGCCAGCAGCTCGGACAGGGAAAATCGGGGGCAGATTCAGTACTTC,CASSSDRENRGQIQYF
TRBD2,few,TRBV20-1,TRBJ2-3,TGCAGTGCGGGGGGGGGCACAGATACGCAGTATTTT,CSAGGGTDTQYF
TRBD1,.,TRBV4-2,TRBJ2-7,TGTGCCAGCAGCCAACCTTCCGGGACAGGGACCTACGAGCAGTACTTC,CASSQPSGTGTYEQYF
.,few,TRBV5-1,TRBJ1-1,TGCGCCAGCAGCTTGGGGTCAGAAGAAGCTTTCTTT,CASSLGSEEAFF
.,.,TRBV29-1,TRBJ2-1,TGCAGCGTTGAGGTTCGTCACAATGAGCAGTTCTTC,CSVEVRHNEQFF
.,.,TRBV4-1,TRBJ1-2,TGCGCCAGCAGCCAAGATCTTATGGGGGCTCGGGGCTACACCTTC,CASSQDLMGARGYTF
.,many,TRBV21-1,TRBJ2-3,TGTGCCAGCTTTGGGACTAGTGCCACAGATACGCAGTATTTT,CASFGTSATDTQYF
TRBD1,few,TRBV7-6,TRBJ2-1,TGTGCCAGCAGCTTAGGCAGGACAGGAGCTTACAATGAGCAGTTCTTC,CASSLGRTGAYNEQFF
.,few,TRBV4-1,TRBJ2-3,TGCGCCAGCAGCCAAAACCGGGACGAGATCACAGATACGCAGTATTTT,CASSQNRDEITDTQYF
.,.,TRBV7-9,TRBJ2-7,TGTGCCAGCAGCTTAGAACGGGCCGCAGGGGAAGGCTACGAGCAGTACTTC,CASSLERAAGEGYEQYF
TRBD1,few,TRBV2,TRBJ1-2,TGTGCCAGCAGTGTGGGGACAGGGGGGGTCTATGGCTACACCTTC,CASSVGTGGVYGYTF
.,once,TRBV20-1,TRBJ1-2,TGCAGTGCTAGGGGATTTGGAGGCTACACCTTC,CSARGFGGYTF
.,.,TRBV4-3,TRBJ1-1,TGCGCCAGCAGCCACCGGCCGGGAGGGAGTATGGGCACTGAAGCTTTCTTT,CASSHRPGGSMGTEAFF
TRBD2,few,TRBV3-1,TRBJ2-1,TGTGCCAGCAGCCAGGGACTAGCGGGGGGGGGAAATGAGCAGTTCTTC,CASSQGLAGGGNEQFF
TRBD2,few,TRBV20-1,TRBJ2-3,TGCAGTGCTAGAGGCCCGGCGGGGGGGCTAACAGATACGCAGTATTTT,CSARGPAGGLTDTQYF
.,.,TRBV7-3,TRBJ2-2,TGTGCCAGCAGCCCTGTCAGGGGGGGAGAACACGGGGAGCTGTTTTTT,CASSPVRGGEHGELFF
TRBD1,.,TRBV6-5,TRBJ1-1,TGTGCCAGCAGTGGCCCCAGGGGGCCCGGCACTGAAGCTTTCTTT,CASSGPRGPGTEAFF
TRBD2,.,TRBV4-2,TRBJ2-5,TGTGCCAGCAGCCGTGCCGGGGGGACGTACCAAGAGACCCAGTACTTC,CASSRAGGTYQETQYF
TRBD2,few,TRBV6-1,TRBJ2-3,TGTGCCAGCAAAAAGCGGGAAACTAGCACAGATACGCAGTATTTT,CASKKRETSTDTQYF
.,.,TRBV7-7,TRBJ2-5,TGTGCTAGCAGCTCGGGTCGACGGACCAACCAAGAGACCCAGTACTTC,CASSSGRRTNQETQYF
.,.,TRBV12-3/TRBV12-4,TRBJ1-5,TGTGCCAGCAGAGTACAGGCGAATAGCAATCAGCCCCAGCATTTT,CASRVQANSNQPQHF
.,many,TRBV12-3/TRBV12-4,TRBJ1-1,TGTGCCAGCAGTTTCCGGCAAATAAACACTGAAGCTTTCTTT,CASSFRQINTEAFF
.,few,TRBV12-3/TRBV12-4,TRBJ1-1,TGTGCCAGCAGTTTTCCGGGATGGCGCGGTCTCACTGAAGCTTTCTTT,CASSFPGWRGLTEAFF
.,.,TRBV11-2,TRBJ2-1,TGTGCCAGCAGCTTAGCGGGGGCCCTCAATGAGCAGTTCTTC,CASSLAGALNEQFF
.,few,TRBV6-5,TRBJ1-5,TGTGCCTCGGGCAGGATTAGCAATCAGCCCCAGCATTTT,CASGRISNQPQHF
TRBD2,few,TRBV18,TRBJ2-1,TGTGCCAGCTCACGAGCGGGAGGGTCCTCCTACAATGAGCAGTTCTTC,CASSRAGGSSYNEQFF
TRBD1,.,TRBV30,TRBJ1-1,TGTGCCTGGGGGACAGATAACACTGAAGCTTTCTTT,CAWGTDNTEAFF
.,many,TRBV6-5,TRBJ2-7,TGTGCCAGCAGTTCTGGGGGAGCAGGTCCCTACGAGCAGTACTTC,CASSSGGAGPYEQYF
TRBD1,.,TRBV5-1,TRBJ1-6,TGCGCCAGCAGCTTGGGGACAGGACCCCTCTATAATTCACCCCTCCACTTT,CASSLGTGPLYNSPLHF
.,few,TRBV11-2,TRBJ2-5,TGTGCCAGCAGCTTAGACTCGGGGTCAGGGGAGACCCAGTACTTC,CASSLDSGSGETQYF
.,few,TRBV14,TRBJ1-1,TGTGCCAGCAGCCAAGATTTAGGGACTGAAGCTTTCTTT,CASSQDLGTEAFF
.,.,TRBV29-1,TRBJ2-1,TGCAGCGTTGACGGGGTCCCTTCGACTAATGAGCAGTTCTTC,CSVDGVPSTNEQFF
.,few,TRBV5-1,TRBJ1-1,TGCGCCAGCAGCTTGAGCGGCTACACTGAAGCTTTCTTT,CASSLSGYTEAFF
.,many,TRBV12-3/TRBV12-4,TRBJ2-3,TGTGCCAGCAGTTTATCGGCAGATACGCAGTATTTT,CASSLSADTQYF
.,.,TRBV12-3/TRBV12-4,TRBJ2-1,TGTGCCAGCAGTCCCGACAGGAACGAGCAGTTCTTC,CASSPDRNEQFF
.,few,TRBV6-1,TRBJ1-2,TGTGCCAGCAGTGAAGGCTACTATTATGGCTACACCTTC,CASSEGYYYGYTF
TRBD2,.,TRBV4-3,TRBJ2-1,TGCGCCAGCAGCCAAGAGCCTAGCGGATCCTACAATGAGCAGTTCTTC,CASSQEPSGSYNEQFF
TRBD1,.,TRBV11-3,TRBJ2-7,TGTGCCAGCAGCTTTATGGGGACAGGAATCTCCTACGAGCAGTACTTC,CASSFMGTGISYEQYF
.,.,TRBV6-5,TRBJ1-4,TGTGCCAGCAGTTACTCGGAGACAGATAGAGTATCTAAACTGTTTTTT,CASSYSETDRVSKLFF
.,.,TRBV5-1,TRBJ2-2,TGCGCCAGCAGCTTGTTAAGTGATCCGAACACCGGGGAGCTGTTTTTT,CASSLLSDPNTGELFF
.,.,TRBV5-1,TRBJ2-7,TGCGCCAGCAGATTGGCAGGGGAATCCTACGAGCAGTACTTC,CASRLAGESYEQYF
.,.,TRBV11-2,TRBJ1-1,TGTGCCAGCAGCTTAGATCCCTCCCCGAACACTGAAGCTTTCTTT,CASSLDPSPNTEAFF
.,.,TRBV7-2,TRBJ2-3,TGTGCCAGCAGCGTGTTCACAGATACGCAGTATTTT,CASSVFTDTQYF